The rows below give T cell receptor beta chains drawn from one sample of a study of T cells in localized non-small cell lung cancer. TCRdb's copy holds only in-frame clones and misses some; the assay was immunoSEQ multiplex PCR. There are some 82,000 clones in the sample; 80% occur only once, and about 19% lies in the top ten. The input for sequencing was PBMCs, taken before any cancer treatment. Every receptor here comes from a man aged 35-75 years with stage II squamous cell lung carcinoma. Both conserved end residues are part of each CDR3. The D gene is left open where the match is weak. Clone size, where shown, is once, few, many, or a class for clones that have expanded.

D gene: -; CDR3 length: 13; J gene: TRBJ1-1; clone size: once; V gene: TRBV5-4; CDR3 protein: CASSRGLNTEAFF; CDR3 DNA: TGTGCCAGCAGCCGGGGCCTGAACACTGAAGCTTTCTTT
D gene: -; CDR3 length: 15; J gene: TRBJ1-5; clone size: -; V gene: TRBV10-3; CDR3 protein: CATEGGRGANQPQHF; CDR3 DNA: TGTGCCACCGAAGGGGGACGGGGGGCGAATCAGCCCCAGCATTTT
D gene: TRBD1; CDR3 length: 15; J gene: TRBJ1-1; clone size: -; V gene: TRBV2; CDR3 protein: CASSRQGGGRTEAFF; CDR3 DNA: TGTGCCAGCAGCAGACAGGGGGGTGGAAGGACTGAAGCTTTCTTT
D gene: -; CDR3 length: 18; J gene: TRBJ2-2; clone size: -; V gene: TRBV7-9; CDR3 protein: CASSSPPWARLNTGELFF; CDR3 DNA: TGTGCCAGCAGCTCCCCTCCCTGGGCTAGACTAAACACCGGGGAGCTGTTTTTT
D gene: TRBD1; CDR3 length: 19; J gene: TRBJ1-5; clone size: -; V gene: TRBV11-3; CDR3 protein: CASSWAPVRRGHGNQPQHF; CDR3 DNA: TGTGCCAGCAGCTGGGCCCCGGTTCGAAGGGGGCATGGCAATCAGCCCCAGCATTTT
D gene: -; CDR3 length: 15; J gene: TRBJ2-2; clone size: -; V gene: TRBV6-5; CDR3 protein: CASSYDYRNTGELFF; CDR3 DNA: TGTGCCAGCAGTTACGACTACCGGAACACCGGGGAGCTGTTTTTT
D gene: TRBD2; CDR3 length: 14; J gene: TRBJ2-3; clone size: -; V gene: TRBV10-3; CDR3 protein: CAISERGPPDTQYF; CDR3 DNA: TGTGCCATCAGCGAGCGGGGACCTCCGGATACGCAGTATTTT
D gene: -; CDR3 length: 15; J gene: TRBJ2-7; clone size: -; V gene: TRBV18; CDR3 protein: CASSPPLAGSYEQYF; CDR3 DNA: TGTGCCAGCTCACCACCCCTGGCCGGCTCCTACGAGCAGTACTTC
D gene: TRBD2; CDR3 length: 20; J gene: TRBJ2-3; clone size: -; V gene: TRBV4-2; CDR3 protein: CASSQERTSGRVSSTDTQYF; CDR3 DNA: TGTGCCAGCAGCCAAGAGAGGACTAGCGGGAGGGTTTCTAGCACAGATACGCAGTATTTT
D gene: TRBD1; CDR3 length: 17; J gene: TRBJ2-5; clone size: -; V gene: TRBV28; CDR3 protein: CASSPSKTGGGGETQYF; CDR3 DNA: TGTGCCAGCAGCCCCTCAAAGACAGGGGGTGGGGGTGAGACCCAGTACTTC
D gene: -; CDR3 length: 11; J gene: TRBJ2-5; clone size: -; V gene: TRBV21-1; CDR3 protein: CASSKPGGQYF; CDR3 DNA: TGTGCCAGCAGCAAACCAGGAGGCCAGTACTTC
D gene: -; CDR3 length: 11; J gene: TRBJ2-1; clone size: -; V gene: TRBV21-1; CDR3 protein: CASNSPNEQFF; CDR3 DNA: TGTGCCAGCAATAGTCCCAATGAGCAGTTCTTC
D gene: -; CDR3 length: 14; J gene: TRBJ1-4; clone size: -; V gene: TRBV7-2; CDR3 protein: CASTLQGWDEKLFF; CDR3 DNA: TGTGCCAGCACCCTGCAGGGGTGGGATGAAAAACTGTTTTTT
D gene: -; CDR3 length: 15; J gene: TRBJ2-1; clone size: few; V gene: TRBV7-8; CDR3 protein: CASSLDPPRYNEQFF; CDR3 DNA: TGTGCCAGCAGCTTAGATCCCCCCAGATATAATGAGCAGTTCTTC
D gene: TRBD1; CDR3 length: 16; J gene: TRBJ1-1; clone size: -; V gene: TRBV18; CDR3 protein: CASSPLDGTGTAEAFF; CDR3 DNA: TGTGCCAGCTCACCACTGGACGGGACAGGCACCGCCGAAGCTTTCTTT
D gene: -; CDR3 length: 16; J gene: TRBJ1-3; clone size: -; V gene: TRBV9; CDR3 protein: CASSDTGPISGNTIYF; CDR3 DNA: TGTGCCAGCAGCGACACGGGGCCCATCTCTGGAAACACCATATATTTT
D gene: -; CDR3 length: 12; J gene: TRBJ1-2; clone size: -; V gene: TRBV6-1; CDR3 protein: CASDDTYYGYTF; CDR3 DNA: TGTGCCAGTGATGACACCTACTATGGCTACACCTTC
D gene: -; CDR3 length: 13; J gene: TRBJ1-1; clone size: -; V gene: TRBV29-1; CDR3 protein: CSVATSPDTEAFF; CDR3 DNA: TGCAGCGTTGCTACAAGCCCAGACACTGAAGCTTTCTTT
D gene: TRBD1; CDR3 length: 18; J gene: TRBJ2-6; clone size: -; V gene: TRBV27; CDR3 protein: CASSWKGGPYSGANVLTF; CDR3 DNA: TGTGCCAGCAGTTGGAAAGGGGGCCCCTATTCTGGGGCCAACGTCCTGACTTTC
D gene: -; CDR3 length: 13; J gene: TRBJ2-1; clone size: -; V gene: TRBV15; CDR3 protein: CATSTRGYNEQFF; CDR3 DNA: TGTGCCACCAGCACCAGGGGATACAATGAGCAGTTCTTC
D gene: TRBD2; CDR3 length: 15; J gene: TRBJ2-7; clone size: -; V gene: TRBV7-3; CDR3 protein: CASSLLGGGIYEQYF; CDR3 DNA: TGTGCCAGCAGCTTATTAGGCGGGGGGATCTACGAGCAGTACTTC
D gene: TRBD1; CDR3 length: 18; J gene: TRBJ2-2; clone size: many; V gene: TRBV7-2; CDR3 protein: CASTPRYTGGREHRGAVF; CDR3 DNA: TGTGCCAGCACCCCCCGGTATACAGGGGGGAGAGAACACCGGGGAGCTGTTTTT
D gene: TRBD1; CDR3 length: 13; J gene: TRBJ1-6; clone size: -; V gene: TRBV4-3; CDR3 protein: CASSQLQGSPLHF; CDR3 DNA: TGCGCCAGCAGCCAACTACAGGGGTCACCCCTCCACTTT
D gene: -; CDR3 length: 17; J gene: TRBJ2-1; clone size: -; V gene: TRBV7-8; CDR3 protein: CASSFAVASFSYNEQFF; CDR3 DNA: TGTGCCAGCAGCTTTGCCGTAGCGAGTTTTTCCTACAATGAGCAGTTCTTC
D gene: -; CDR3 length: 13; J gene: TRBJ2-5; clone size: -; V gene: TRBV28; CDR3 protein: CASSLVGRETQYF; CDR3 DNA: TGTGCCAGCAGTTTAGTTGGGAGAGAGACCCAGTACTTC
D gene: -; CDR3 length: 12; J gene: TRBJ2-5; clone size: -; V gene: TRBV9; CDR3 protein: CASSVLGEAQYF; CDR3 DNA: TGTGCCAGCAGCGTACTGGGGGAGGCCCAGTACTTC
D gene: TRBD1; CDR3 length: 17; J gene: TRBJ2-2; clone size: -; V gene: TRBV9; CDR3 protein: CASSGPGQGKSTGELFF; CDR3 DNA: TGTGCCAGCAGCGGGCCCGGACAGGGGAAGAGCACCGGGGAGCTGTTTTTT
D gene: -; CDR3 length: 13; J gene: TRBJ2-1; clone size: -; V gene: TRBV13; CDR3 protein: CASSSDLGNEQFF; CDR3 DNA: TGTGCCAGCAGCTCCGATCTCGGCAATGAGCAGTTCTTC
D gene: -; CDR3 length: 14; J gene: TRBJ2-5; clone size: -; V gene: TRBV11-1; CDR3 protein: CASSPNPGKETQYF; CDR3 DNA: TGTGCCAGCAGCCCGAATCCGGGAAAAGAGACCCAGTACTTC
D gene: -; CDR3 length: 13; J gene: TRBJ2-5; clone size: -; V gene: TRBV2; CDR3 protein: CASSRGGRETQYF; CDR3 DNA: TGTGCCAGCAGTCGAGGGGGTCGGGAGACCCAGTACTTC
D gene: TRBD1; CDR3 length: 16; J gene: TRBJ1-1; clone size: -; V gene: TRBV5-4; CDR3 protein: CASSQPGTGRNTEAFF; CDR3 DNA: TGTGCCAGCAGCCAACCCGGGACAGGCCGAAACACTGAAGCTTTCTTT
D gene: -; CDR3 length: 13; J gene: TRBJ1-5; clone size: -; V gene: TRBV5-4; CDR3 protein: CASSLKGEQPQHF; CDR3 DNA: TGTGCCAGCAGCTTAAAGGGAGAACAGCCCCAGCATTTT
D gene: -; CDR3 length: 13; J gene: TRBJ1-6; clone size: -; V gene: TRBV19; CDR3 protein: CAGREQNNSPLHF; CDR3 DNA: TGTGCCGGTCGGGAACAGAATAATTCACCCCTCCACTTT
D gene: -; CDR3 length: 13; J gene: TRBJ1-6; clone size: -; V gene: TRBV30; CDR3 protein: CAWSAGYNSPLHF; CDR3 DNA: TGTGCCTGGAGTGCCGGATATAATTCACCCCTCCACTTT
D gene: -; CDR3 length: 15; J gene: TRBJ2-1; clone size: -; V gene: TRBV9; CDR3 protein: CASSPELATYNEQFF; CDR3 DNA: TGTGCCAGCAGCCCAGAACTTGCCACCTACAATGAGCAGTTCTTC
D gene: TRBD1; CDR3 length: 15; J gene: TRBJ2-1; clone size: once; V gene: TRBV13; CDR3 protein: CASTLGDRDYNEQFF; CDR3 DNA: TGTGCCAGCACCCTTGGGGACAGGGACTACAATGAGCAGTTCTTC
D gene: -; CDR3 length: 15; J gene: TRBJ2-7; clone size: -; V gene: TRBV4-1; CDR3 protein: CASSQDHDLGTEQYF; CDR3 DNA: TGCGCCAGCAGCCAAGATCACGATCTGGGAACCGAGCAGTACTTC
D gene: TRBD1; CDR3 length: 15; J gene: TRBJ2-7; clone size: -; V gene: TRBV4-1; CDR3 protein: CASNLGQGSTYEQYF; CDR3 DNA: TGCGCCAGCAACCTCGGACAGGGGTCGACCTACGAGCAGTACTTC
D gene: -; CDR3 length: 13; J gene: TRBJ1-5; clone size: few; V gene: TRBV19; CDR3 protein: CASSIAGNQPQHF; CDR3 DNA: TGTGCCAGTAGTATAGCGGGAAATCAGCCCCAGCATTTT
D gene: -; CDR3 length: 15; J gene: TRBJ1-6; clone size: -; V gene: TRBV6-5; CDR3 protein: CASSYSFGQNSPLHF; CDR3 DNA: TGTGCCAGCAGTTACAGTTTTGGGCAGAATTCACCCCTCCACTTT
D gene: -; CDR3 length: 16; J gene: TRBJ2-5; clone size: -; V gene: TRBV5-1; CDR3 protein: CASSLTGEVYQETQYF; CDR3 DNA: TGCGCCAGCAGCTTGACGGGGGAGGTGTACCAAGAGACCCAGTACTTC
D gene: -; CDR3 length: 15; J gene: TRBJ2-7; clone size: -; V gene: TRBV19; CDR3 protein: CASSMSPAGRYEQYF; CDR3 DNA: TGTGCCAGTAGTATGTCCCCCGCGGGTCGGTACGAGCAGTACTTC
D gene: TRBD2; CDR3 length: 19; J gene: TRBJ2-3; clone size: -; V gene: TRBV4-1; CDR3 protein: CASSHPGLAGGGEKDTQYF; CDR3 DNA: TGCGCCAGCAGCCATCCCGGACTAGCGGGAGGGGGAGAAAAAGATACGCAGTATTTT
D gene: -; CDR3 length: 13; J gene: TRBJ1-6; clone size: -; V gene: TRBV15; CDR3 protein: CATSRGRGSPLHF; CDR3 DNA: TGTGCCACCAGCAGAGGACGGGGTTCACCCCTCCACTTT
D gene: -; CDR3 length: 16; J gene: TRBJ1-2; clone size: -; V gene: TRBV4-3; CDR3 protein: CASSQEANRPGVGYTF; CDR3 DNA: TGCGCCAGCAGCCAAGAGGCTAACAGGCCAGGAGTTGGCTACACCTTC
D gene: TRBD2; CDR3 length: 15; J gene: TRBJ2-2; clone size: -; V gene: TRBV19; CDR3 protein: CASSNGGRNTGELFF; CDR3 DNA: TGTGCCAGTAGTAACGGCGGGAGAAACACCGGGGAGCTGTTTTTT
D gene: TRBD1; CDR3 length: 13; J gene: TRBJ2-3; clone size: -; V gene: TRBV18; CDR3 protein: CASSLTGADTQYF; CDR3 DNA: TGTGCCAGCTCATTAACAGGGGCGGATACGCAGTATTTT
D gene: -; CDR3 length: 16; J gene: TRBJ2-6; clone size: -; V gene: TRBV5-6; CDR3 protein: CASSSIGGSGANVLTF; CDR3 DNA: TGTGCCAGCAGCTCGATAGGGGGCTCTGGGGCCAACGTCCTGACTTTC
D gene: -; CDR3 length: 12; J gene: TRBJ1-5; clone size: -; V gene: TRBV6-6; CDR3 protein: CASKSPDQPQHF; CDR3 DNA: TGTGCCAGCAAGTCCCCGGATCAGCCCCAGCATTTT
D gene: -; CDR3 length: 16; J gene: TRBJ2-7; clone size: -; V gene: TRBV11-2; CDR3 protein: CASSPQFGTSYYEQYF; CDR3 DNA: TGTGCCAGCAGCCCTCAGTTCGGGACGTCTTATTACGAGCAGTACTTC
D gene: -; CDR3 length: 18; J gene: TRBJ1-3; clone size: -; V gene: TRBV19; CDR3 protein: CASSPFGAELGSGNTIYF; CDR3 DNA: TGTGCCAGTAGTCCCTTCGGGGCTGAACTAGGCTCTGGAAACACCATATATTTT
D gene: -; CDR3 length: 15; J gene: TRBJ2-7; clone size: -; V gene: TRBV19; CDR3 protein: CASSIDQEGTYEQYF; CDR3 DNA: TGTGCCAGTAGTATAGATCAAGAGGGAACCTACGAGCAGTACTTC
D gene: -; CDR3 length: 18; J gene: TRBJ2-3; clone size: -; V gene: TRBV27; CDR3 protein: CASSPIANTIPSTDTQYF; CDR3 DNA: TGTGCCAGCAGCCCTATAGCTAACACGATACCTAGCACAGATACGCAGTATTTT
D gene: TRBD1; CDR3 length: 15; J gene: TRBJ1-6; clone size: few; V gene: TRBV7-2; CDR3 protein: CASSFRTGFDSPLHF; CDR3 DNA: TGTGCCAGCAGCTTCAGGACAGGGTTTGATTCACCCCTCCACTTT
D gene: TRBD1; CDR3 length: 13; J gene: TRBJ1-2; clone size: few; V gene: TRBV5-4; CDR3 protein: CASSPGQDYGYTF; CDR3 DNA: TGTGCCAGCAGCCCGGGACAGGATTATGGCTACACCTTC
D gene: TRBD2; CDR3 length: 15; J gene: TRBJ2-7; clone size: -; V gene: TRBV28; CDR3 protein: CASRRTSGGGYEQYF; CDR3 DNA: TGTGCCAGTAGACGGACTAGCGGGGGGGGCTACGAGCAGTACTTC